This T cell receptor beta chain was obtained from a study of T cells in Graves' hyperthyroidism and ophthalmopathy. This clonotype was seen only a few times. A patient was excluded if there was uncontrolled infection, other autoimmune disease, pregnancy or lactation. The CDR3 runs to 15 residues. V was pared by 3 bases and J by 0 bases, with 12 bases between. Looked up from germline, CDR1 is LNHDA and CDR2 is SQIVND (reference sequence). Amplification of TCR beta CDR3 regions was performed using RNA transcripts as template. TCR CDR3 underwent first-round RT-PCR with the HTBI primer set. Via MiXCR, TCRdb re-called the multiplex PCR reads, giving one row per CDR3 protein. The table records about 610,000 distinct CDR3 sequences, about 43% of them present only once.

The sequencing input was peripheral blood or thyroid tissue (not recorded which). This chain links TRBV19 with TRBJ2-7; D perhaps matches TRBD2 (6 bases). This receptor was identified in a young woman with Graves' hyperthyroidism. CDR3 sequence: CASSIRDGGSYEQYF. CDR3 nucleotide sequence: TGTGCCAGTAGTATCCGCGACGGGGGCTCCTACGAGCAGTACTTC.